This T cell receptor (beta chain) was recovered during a study of breast tumors, draining lymph nodes, adjacent tissues. TCRdb analysed the multiplex PCR reads with MiXCR anew, one entry per CDR3 protein. Of under 35,000 distinct CDR3 sequences in the sample, about 63% were seen once. CDR1 and CDR2 (germline): SGDLS, YYNGEE. Trimming cost V 0 bases and J 3 bases; bases outside gene matches: 4. CDR3 length: 17 residues. This chain joins TRBV9 and TRBJ2-2, with TRBD1 matching over 11 bases. Material for sequencing was breast tumor tissue. The receptor was isolated from a female donor with breast cancer. Some clones in this sample may be carry-over from other donors' samples. The DNA of the CDR3 is TGTGCCAGCAGCGTAGGGTGGGGACAGGGGGACACCGGGGAGCTGTTTTTT. It yields the protein CASSVGWGQGDTGELFF.